The 5 T cell receptor beta chains below come from one sample, sequenced in a study of blood T cell repertoires in COVID-19. Profiled with immunoSEQ multiplex PCR; TCRdb holds only in-frame clones, not every one. The sample lists fewer than 70,000 clones, roughly 82% seen once, with approximately 5.6% in the top ten. Material: peripheral blood. The source is an older woman with acute or convalescent COVID-19.

V gene TRBV6-5 combines with J gene TRBJ2-7; TRBD1 aligns across 10 bases. Per germline, CDR1 MNHEY and CDR2 SVGAGI. This CDR3 is 14 amino acids long. The junction had 10 bases not matched to a gene; V was cut back by 11 bases and J by 3 bases. CDR3 amino acids: CAGTPGQGNYEQYF. CDR3 in DNA: TGTGCCGGGACCCCGGGACAGGGGAACTACGAGCAGTACTTC.

A single count supports this clone. This chain connects TRBV2 to TRBJ2-1; D gene uncertain. The CDR3 extends over 15 amino acids. With 5 bases removed from V and 0 bases from J, the gap between germline ends came to 11 bases. Per germline, CDR1 SNHLY and CDR2 FYNNEI. This CDR3 is CASSTPRVSYNEQFF. The CDR3 DNA is TGTGCCAGCAGTACTCCAAGAGTCTCCTACAATGAGCAGTTCTTC.

The V and J genes are TRBV7-9 and TRBJ2-1; 13 nucleotides agree with TRBD2. CDR1 SEHNR and CDR2 FQNEAQ come from the germline V gene (reference sequence). V dropped 2 bases and J dropped 2; count of bases not matched to a gene: 6. The CDR3 runs 18 residues. DNA of the CDR3: TGTGCCAGCAGCTTACTGACTAGCGGGGGGCCTCCCTACAATGAGCAGTTCTTC. Protein: CASSLLTSGGPPYNEQFF.

V usage is TRBV3-1 (or the pseudogene TRBV3-2) and J usage is TRBJ1-2; 11 bases map to TRBD1. The CDR3 contains 16 residues. With 1 base clipped from V and 4 bases from J, the junction kept 5 bases outside the gene matches. Looked up from germline, CDR1 is LGHDT and CDR2 is YNNKEL (reference sequence). The DNA for the CDR3 is TGTGCCAGCAGCCAAGGGACAGGGGGCGTAAGCTATGGCTACACCTTC. Its translation is CASSQGTGGVSYGYTF.

In this sample, this clone turned up a few times. The chain recombines TRBV6-5 with TRBJ2-3; 10 bases are a match to TRBD2. CDR3 length equals 14 residues. V trimming: 7 bases; J trimming: 4 bases; junction bases outside the gene matches: 5. Per the germline V gene, CDR1 is MNHEY and CDR2 is SVGAGI. Written as DNA, the CDR3 is TGTGCCAGCACCAGCGGGGGGGGATCAGATACGCAGTATTTT. Translation gives CASTSGGGSDTQYF.